A single sample is the source of the 21 T cell receptor beta chains below, sequenced in a study of blood T cell repertoires in COVID-19. The table came from immunoSEQ multiplex PCR; TCRdb's copy has only in-frame clones and leaves some out. The sample holds 55,000 to 80,000 clones, roughly 88% seen once. The specimen sequenced was peripheral blood. Source of these receptors: a middle-aged man with acute or convalescent COVID-19.

CDR3 coding DNA: TGTGCCAGCAGCCTGACAAGCACAGATACGCAGTATTTT. Its translation is CASSLTSTDTQYF. The chain has TRBV11-2 and TRBJ2-3; no clear D gene. Germline CDR1 and CDR2: SGHAT and FQNNGV. Trimming removed 5 bases from V and 0 bases from J, with 6 bases in between. The CDR3 covers 13 residues. The entire variable domain, with the rest obtained from reference TRBV11-2 and TRBJ2-3, is as follows: EAGVAQSPRYKIIEKRQSVAFWCNPISGHATLYWYQQILGQGPKLLIQFQNNGVVDDSQLPKDRFSAERLKGVDSTLKIQPAKLEDSAVYLCASSLTSTDTQYFGPGTRLTVL.

CDR3 nucleotide sequence: TGTGCCAGCAGTCCCGGGACAGGGACGTCTGGGGCCAACGTCCTGACTTTC. Encoded protein: CASSPGTGTSGANVLTF. V usage is TRBV5-4 and J usage is TRBJ2-6, with 9 bases aligning to TRBD1. The CDR3 extends over 17 amino acids. Germline CDR1 and CDR2: SGHNT and YYREEE (reference sequence). J was trimmed by 1 base and V by 5 bases; bases with no gene match: 7.

The chain is built from TRBV30 and TRBJ2-2, with 7 bases matching TRBD2. The J segment lost 3 bases and the V segment lost 3 bases, leaving 7 bases of the junction unmatched. The CDR3 consists of 15 residues. Germline values: CDR1 GTSNPN, CDR2 SVGIG (reference sequence). This CDR3 is CAWRLPGLHTGELFF. In nucleotides, the CDR3 is TGTGCCTGGAGACTACCGGGACTACACACCGGGGAGCTGTTTTTT.

The chain links TRBV5-1 to TRBJ2-7; the match to TRBD1 covers 9 bases. The CDR3 sequence is 15 residues long. J lost 0 bases, V lost 7 bases, and 8 bases had no gene match. Germline V gene data show CDR1 as SGHRS and CDR2 as YFSETQ. In DNA form, the CDR3 reads TGCGCCAGCTCCACCCGGGACAGGGCCTCCTACGAGCAGTACTTC. Amino acids: CASSTRDRASYEQYF.

The chain is built from TRBV5-6 and TRBJ2-7; 7 bases fit TRBD1. This CDR3 region has 14 residues. Germline V lookup: CDR1 SGHDT, CDR2 YYEEEE. V lost 0 bases and J lost 3; bases outside the gene matches: 3. As DNA, the CDR3 is TGTGCCAGCAGCTTGGGACAGGGTATCTACGAGCAGTACTTC. Protein product: CASSLGQGIYEQYF.

The CDR3 region is CASSEQGRETQYF. CDR3 nucleotides: TGTGCCAGCAGTGAACAGGGGAGAGAGACCCAGTACTTC. The chain has TRBV27 and TRBJ2-5; 7 bases agree with TRBD1. Trimming removed 5 bases from V and 4 bases from J; junction bases left unmatched: 4. In germline, CDR1 is MNHEY, CDR2 SMNVEV (reference sequence). The CDR3 has 13 amino acids.

This chain uses TRBV10-3 with TRBJ2-5, with D possibly TRBD2 on 6 matching bases. The CDR3 has 13 residues. Trimming cost V 10 bases and J 3 bases, with 15 bases left between them. Germline assignment: CDR1 ENHRY and CDR2 SYGVKD. CDR3 DNA sequence: TGTGCCACCACTAGCAGGGTCAAAGAGACCCAGTACTTC. This codes for CATTSRVKETQYF.

The chain joins TRBV7-2 to TRBJ2-1, with TRBD2 matching over 10 bases. The CDR3 covers 15 residues. With 2 bases clipped from V and 4 bases from J, the junction kept 2 bases outside the gene matches. Germline CDR1 reads SGHTA; CDR2 reads FQGNSA. The CDR3 region has the DNA TGTGCCAGCAGCTTACCTAGCGGGGGATACAATGAGCAGTTCTTC. Translating gives CASSLPSGGYNEQFF.

V usage is TRBV24-1 and J usage is TRBJ1-5; unclear D gene. Germline V CDR1 and CDR2: KGHDR, SFDVKD. The germline V and J ends were trimmed by 7 bases and 6 bases, with 12 bases remaining between them. The CDR3 runs 13 residues. Written as DNA, the CDR3 is TGTGCCACCAGCCGGGTTGGAGGTCAGCCCCAGCATTTT. It encodes CATSRVGGQPQHF.

This chain connects TRBV7-8 to TRBJ1-3; D uncertain. The length of the CDR3 is 15 residues. V lost 2 bases and J lost 2, with 10 bases in between. Germline V gene lookup returns CDR1 SGHVS and CDR2 FQNEAQ. The CDR3 is CASSLSGEAGNTIYF. DNA for the CDR3: TGTGCCAGCAGCTTAAGCGGGGAGGCTGGAAACACCATATATTTT.

This clone was recorded only once. The CDR3 DNA reads as TGTGCCAGCAGCTACGGGGGGGCCCAAGAGACCCAGTACTTC. The encoded protein is CASSYGGAQETQYF. The J gene is TRBJ2-5, the V gene TRBV3-1 (or the pseudogene TRBV3-2), with 8 bases identical to TRBD2. CDR1 and CDR2 from the germline V gene are LGHDT and YNNKEL (reference sequence). The CDR3 has 14 amino acids. V lost 5 bases to trimming and J lost 1 base; unmatched junction nucleotides: 3.

The gene calls are TRBV5-6 and TRBJ1-2; D is perhaps TRBD1 (5 bases). Germline V CDR1 and CDR2: SGHDT, YYEEEE. There are 14 residues in the CDR3. Trimming stripped 4 bases from V and 3 bases from J, with 13 bases between. CDR3 amino acids: CASSPSGVYYGYTF. The CDR3 DNA reads TGTGCCAGCAGCCCTTCGGGGGTCTACTATGGCTACACCTTC. Full variable domain (remainder filled in from reference TRBV5-6 and TRBJ1-2): DAGVTQSPTHLIKTRGQQVTLRCSPKSGHDTVSWYQQALGQGPQFIFQYYEEEERQRGNFPDRFSGHQFPNYSSELNVNALLLGDSALYLCASSPSGVYYGYTFGSGTRLTVV.

This clone was observed a few times. The rearrangement joins TRBV12-3 or TRBV12-4 to TRBJ2-7; weak D call: TRBD1 (5 bases). The V end lost 6 bases, the J end lost 6 bases, and 15 bases lay between the germline ends. This CDR3 region has 13 residues. DNA for the CDR3: TGTGCCAGCAGCAAAGGCAGGGTAGGCGAGCAGTACTTC. Translated: CASSKGRVGEQYF.

J is TRBJ1-3 and V is TRBV3-1 (or the pseudogene TRBV3-2); the D gene is possibly TRBD1 (5 bases). V was shortened by 4 bases and J by 0 bases, with 7 bases between the two germline ends. From germline, CDR1 is LGHDT and CDR2 YNNKEL (reference sequence). CDR3 length equals 14 residues. The CDR3 region is CASSRTSSGNTIYF. The CDR3 nucleotides are TGTGCCAGCAGCCGGACAAGCTCTGGAAACACCATATATTTT.

The chain has TRBV28 and TRBJ1-2, with D hard to call. CDR3 length equals 15 residues. Deletions cut 1 base from V and 4 bases from J, with 13 bases between. From germline, CDR1 is MDHEN and CDR2 SYDVKM. CDR3 in amino acids: CASSLLTNPFYGYTF. The CDR3 DNA follows: TGTGCCAGCAGTTTATTAACAAATCCTTTCTATGGCTACACCTTC.

The chain employs TRBV19 and TRBJ2-2, with D perhaps TRBD1 (7 bases). The length of the CDR3 is 12 residues. CDR1 LNHDA and CDR2 SQIVND come from the germline V gene (reference sequence). V gave up 7 bases and J gave up 6 bases, with 9 bases separating them. The CDR3 loop is CASIRGAGELFF. The DNA of the CDR3 is TGTGCCAGTATCAGGGGGGCCGGGGAGCTGTTTTTT.

The chain has TRBV29-1 and TRBJ1-1; weak D call: TRBD1 (6 bases). The ends were cut back, 4 bases at V and 1 base at J, with 16 bases in the middle. The CDR3 consists of 15 residues. Looked up from germline, CDR1 is SQVTM and CDR2 is ANQGSEA. Here the CDR3 DNA reads TGCAGCGTTGGGCCATTACAGGGATCGAACACTGAAGCTTTCTTT. Translation gives CSVGPLQGSNTEAFF.

The chain couples TRBV6-2 or TRBV6-3 to TRBJ2-7; 10 nucleotides match TRBD1. The CDR3 has 14 amino acids. The V gene end was trimmed by 6 bases and the J gene end by 6 bases; junction bases not matched to a gene: 8. Germline CDR1 MNHEY, CDR2 SVGEGT. The CDR3 protein is CASSVDRGIREQYF. In DNA form, the CDR3 reads TGTGCCAGCAGCGTGGACAGGGGGATTCGCGAGCAGTACTTC.

V usage is TRBV12-3 or TRBV12-4 and J usage is TRBJ1-5; D gene uncertain. Trimming removed 3 bases from V and 2 bases from J, with 5 bases in between. This CDR3 contains 13 residues. In DNA form, the CDR3 reads TGTGCCAGCAGTTTCCAGGGCAATCAGCCCCAGCATTTT. This translates into CASSFQGNQPQHF.

V usage is TRBV6-5 and J usage is TRBJ2-3, with unresolved D. V lost 6 bases and J lost 0, with 13 bases in between. The CDR3 contains 15 residues. The germline V gene has CDR1 MNHEY and CDR2 SVGAGI. CDR3 protein: CASSRTYSSTDTQYF. The CDR3 nucleotides read TGTGCCAGCAGCCGCACTTATTCTAGCACAGATACGCAGTATTTT.

This sequence joins TRBV10-3 and TRBJ2-7; 8 positions agree with TRBD1. Germline-derived CDR1 and CDR2 are ENHRY and SYGVKD. With V trimmed by 9 bases and J by 3 bases, 7 bases remained unmatched. The CDR3 consists of 13 residues. CDR3 loop: CAIGKTGDYEQYF. DNA for the CDR3: TGTGCCATAGGAAAGACAGGGGACTACGAGCAGTACTTC.